The entry that follows covers one TCR beta chain sequence. The antigen is undetermined. These data come from a study of CD8+CD57+ T cells in acquired aplastic anemia. Study-wide context: Sorted CD4+ plus CD8+ cells gave DNA averaging around 3.2 ug.

Study-wide points: Patient and control CD8+ Simpson's diversity was not significantly different.

Genomic DNA, the template, was used for profiling of the TCR beta VDJ and CDR3. MiXCR, run by TCRdb on the reads, gives a single entry per CDR3 protein. The table lists roughly 240,000 distinct CDR3 sequences, around 46% of them singletons. The sequenced patients had an expansion of CD8+CD57+ cells seen by flow cytometry. This clonotype originated in a human donor with aplastic anemia. Sequenced: sorted CD4+, CD8+, or CD8+CD57+ T cells (not recorded which) from PBMCs.

This CDR3 reads CASTLSGGPTGYTF. The CDR3 DNA reads TGTGCCAGCACCCTATCCGGGGGGCCCACTGGCTACACCTTC. The rearrangement uses TRBV7-8 and TRBJ1-2; TRBD1 might be the D (6 bases). Germline V CDR1 and CDR2: SGHVS, FQNEAQ. The CDR3 is made up of 14 amino acids. Trimming took 7 bases from V and 7 from J, leaving 19 bases between them.